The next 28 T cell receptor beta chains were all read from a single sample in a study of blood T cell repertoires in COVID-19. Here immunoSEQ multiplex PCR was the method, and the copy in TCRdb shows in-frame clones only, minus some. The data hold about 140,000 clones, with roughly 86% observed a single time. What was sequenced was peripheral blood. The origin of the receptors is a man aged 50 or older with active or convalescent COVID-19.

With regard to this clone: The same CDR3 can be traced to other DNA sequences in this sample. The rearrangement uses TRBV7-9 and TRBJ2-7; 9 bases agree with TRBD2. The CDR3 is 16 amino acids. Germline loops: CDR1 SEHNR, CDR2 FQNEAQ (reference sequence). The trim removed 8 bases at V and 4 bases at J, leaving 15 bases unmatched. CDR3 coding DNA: TGTGCCAGCCGCGGGGGGGACGGACTCGCGGGGTACGAGCAGTACTTC. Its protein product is CASRGGDGLAGYEQYF.

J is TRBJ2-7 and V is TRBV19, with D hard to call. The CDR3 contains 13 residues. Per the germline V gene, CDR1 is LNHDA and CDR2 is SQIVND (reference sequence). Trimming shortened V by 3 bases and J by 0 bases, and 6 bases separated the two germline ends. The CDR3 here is CASSMAPSYEQYF. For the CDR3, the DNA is TGTGCCAGTAGTATGGCACCCTCCTACGAGCAGTACTTC.

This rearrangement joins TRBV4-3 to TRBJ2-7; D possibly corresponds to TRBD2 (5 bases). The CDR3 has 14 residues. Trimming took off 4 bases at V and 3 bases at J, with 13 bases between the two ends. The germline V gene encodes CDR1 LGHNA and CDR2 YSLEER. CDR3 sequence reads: CASSPGWVSYEQYF. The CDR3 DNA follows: TGCGCCAGCAGCCCGGGGTGGGTGAGCTACGAGCAGTACTTC.

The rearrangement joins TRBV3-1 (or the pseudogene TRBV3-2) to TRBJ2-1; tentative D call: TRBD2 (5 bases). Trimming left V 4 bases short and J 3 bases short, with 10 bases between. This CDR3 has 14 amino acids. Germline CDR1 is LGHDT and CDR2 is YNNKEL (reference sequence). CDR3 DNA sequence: TGTGCCAGCAGCCGAGTAGGGAGCTACAATGAGCAGTTCTTC. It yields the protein CASSRVGSYNEQFF.

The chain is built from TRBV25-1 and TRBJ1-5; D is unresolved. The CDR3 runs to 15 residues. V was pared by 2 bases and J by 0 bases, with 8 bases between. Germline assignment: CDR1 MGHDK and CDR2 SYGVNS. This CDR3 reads CASSEGHHSNQPQHF. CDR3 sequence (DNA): TGTGCCAGCAGTGAAGGCCACCATAGCAATCAGCCCCAGCATTTT.

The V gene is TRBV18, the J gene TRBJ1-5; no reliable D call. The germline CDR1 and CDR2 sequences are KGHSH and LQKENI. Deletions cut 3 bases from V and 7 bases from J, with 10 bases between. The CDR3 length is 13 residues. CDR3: CASSPEREQPQHF. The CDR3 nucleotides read TGTGCCAGCTCACCGGAGAGAGAGCAGCCCCAGCATTTT.

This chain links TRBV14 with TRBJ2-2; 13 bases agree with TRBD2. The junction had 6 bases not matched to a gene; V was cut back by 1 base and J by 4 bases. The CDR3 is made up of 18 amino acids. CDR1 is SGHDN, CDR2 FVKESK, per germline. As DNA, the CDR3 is TGTGCCAGCAGCCAAGGAAGGACTAGCGGGAGATTCACCGGGGAGCTGTTTTTT. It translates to CASSQGRTSGRFTGELFF. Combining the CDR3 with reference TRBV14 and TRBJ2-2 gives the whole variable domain EAGVTQFPSHSVIEKGQTVTLRCDPISGHDNLYWYRRVMGKEIKFLLHFVKESKQDESGMPNNRFLAERTGGTYSTLKVQPAELEDSGVYFCASSQGRTSGRFTGELFFGEGSRLTVL.

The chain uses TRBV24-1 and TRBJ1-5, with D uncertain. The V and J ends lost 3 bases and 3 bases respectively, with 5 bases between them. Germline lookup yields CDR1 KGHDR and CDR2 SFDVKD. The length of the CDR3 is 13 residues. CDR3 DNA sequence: TGTGCCACCAGTGATGGGCTCAATCAGCCCCAGCATTTT. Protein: CATSDGLNQPQHF.

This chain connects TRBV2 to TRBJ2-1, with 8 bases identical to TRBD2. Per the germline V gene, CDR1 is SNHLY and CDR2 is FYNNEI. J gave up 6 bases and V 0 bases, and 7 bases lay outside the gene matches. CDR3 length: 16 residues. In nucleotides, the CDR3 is TGTGCCAGCAGTGAAGCGGGTCTAGCGGGCCGCAATGAGCAGTTCTTC. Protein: CASSEAGLAGRNEQFF.

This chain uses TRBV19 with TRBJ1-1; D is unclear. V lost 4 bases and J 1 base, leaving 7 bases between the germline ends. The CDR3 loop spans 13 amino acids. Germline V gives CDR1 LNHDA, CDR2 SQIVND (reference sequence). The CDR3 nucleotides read TGTGCCAGTAGTACCTACAGGAACACTGAAGCTTTCTTT. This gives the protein CASSTYRNTEAFF. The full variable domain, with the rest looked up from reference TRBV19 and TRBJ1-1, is DGGITQSPKYLFRKEGQNVTLSCEQNLNHDAMYWYRQDPGQGLRLIYYSQIVNDFQKGDIAEGYSVSREKKESFPLTVTSAQKNPTAFYLCASSTYRNTEAFFGQGTRLTVV.

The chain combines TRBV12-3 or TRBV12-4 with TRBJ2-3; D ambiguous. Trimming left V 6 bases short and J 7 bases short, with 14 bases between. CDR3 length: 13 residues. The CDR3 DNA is TGTGCCAGCAGCTCCTCGGTCGCGAATACGCAGTATTTT. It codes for CASSSSVANTQYF.

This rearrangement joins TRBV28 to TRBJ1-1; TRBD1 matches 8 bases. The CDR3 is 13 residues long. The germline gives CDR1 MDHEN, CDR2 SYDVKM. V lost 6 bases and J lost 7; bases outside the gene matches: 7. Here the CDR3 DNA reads TGTGCCAGCAGCGGACAGGGTATTAGTGAAGCTTTCTTT. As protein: CASSGQGISEAFF.

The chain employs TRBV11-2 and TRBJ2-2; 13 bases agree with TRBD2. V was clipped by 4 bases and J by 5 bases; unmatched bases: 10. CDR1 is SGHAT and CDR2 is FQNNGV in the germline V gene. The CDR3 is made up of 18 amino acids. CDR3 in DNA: TGTGCCAGCAGCTCCTCTAGACTAGCGGGAGGAGGTACCGGGGAGCTGTTTTTT. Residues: CASSSSRLAGGGTGELFF.

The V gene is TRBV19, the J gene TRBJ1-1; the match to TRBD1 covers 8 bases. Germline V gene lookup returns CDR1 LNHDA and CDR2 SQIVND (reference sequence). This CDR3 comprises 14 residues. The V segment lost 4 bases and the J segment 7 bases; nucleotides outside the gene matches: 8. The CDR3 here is CASSTTGQGGEAFF. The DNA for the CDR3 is TGTGCCAGTAGTACCACAGGACAGGGTGGTGAAGCTTTCTTT.

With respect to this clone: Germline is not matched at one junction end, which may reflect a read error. The CDR3 protein is CASSSGQQGNEQYF. Written as DNA, the CDR3 is TGTGCTAGCAGCTCCGGGCAACAGGGGAACGAGCAGTACTTC. The chain employs TRBV7-7 and TRBJ2-7, with TRBD1 identical over 7 bases. The length of the CDR3 is 14 residues. Looked up from germline, CDR1 is SSHAT and CDR2 is FNYEAQ (reference sequence).

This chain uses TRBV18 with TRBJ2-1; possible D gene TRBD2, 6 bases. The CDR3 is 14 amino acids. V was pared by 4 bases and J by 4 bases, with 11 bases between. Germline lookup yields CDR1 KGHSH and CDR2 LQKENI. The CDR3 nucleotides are TGTGCCAGCTCACTTGCTAGCGAATACAATGAGCAGTTCTTC. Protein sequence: CASSLASEYNEQFF.

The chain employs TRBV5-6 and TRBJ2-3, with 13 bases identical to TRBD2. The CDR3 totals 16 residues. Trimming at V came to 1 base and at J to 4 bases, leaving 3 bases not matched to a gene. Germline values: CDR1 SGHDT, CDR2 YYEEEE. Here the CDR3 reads CASSLTSGRASDTQYF. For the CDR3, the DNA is TGTGCCAGCAGCTTGACTAGCGGGAGGGCCTCAGATACGCAGTATTTT.

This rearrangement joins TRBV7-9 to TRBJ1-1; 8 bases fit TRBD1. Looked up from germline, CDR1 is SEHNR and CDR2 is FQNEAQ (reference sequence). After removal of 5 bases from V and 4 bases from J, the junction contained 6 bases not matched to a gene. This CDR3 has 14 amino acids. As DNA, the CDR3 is TGTGCCAGCAGCGAGCACAGGGGGTTCACTGAAGCTTTCTTT. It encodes CASSEHRGFTEAFF. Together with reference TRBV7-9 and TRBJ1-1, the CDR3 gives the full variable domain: DTGVSQNPRHKITKRGQNVTFRCDPISEHNRLYWYRQTLGQGPEFLTYFQNEAQLEKSRLLSDRFSAERPKGSFSTLEIQRTEQGDSAMYLCASSEHRGFTEAFFGQGTRLTVV.

In DNA form, the CDR3 reads TGTGCCAGCAGCCCTGGGGACAGCTTGTATGGCTACACCTTC. This codes for CASSPGDSLYGYTF. The chain uses TRBV5-6 and TRBJ1-2, with 7 bases fitting TRBD1. This CDR3 is 14 amino acids long. Unmatched junction bases numbered 8, after V lost 4 bases and J lost 5 bases. Germline CDR1 reads SGHDT; CDR2 reads YYEEEE.

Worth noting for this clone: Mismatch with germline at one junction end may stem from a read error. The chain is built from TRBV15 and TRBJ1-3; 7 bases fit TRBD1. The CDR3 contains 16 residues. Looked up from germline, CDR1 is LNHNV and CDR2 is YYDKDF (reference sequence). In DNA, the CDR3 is TGTGCCACCCGCAGGGGGGCGGTGGACTCTGGAAACACCATATATTTT. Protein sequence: CATRRGAVDSGNTIYF.

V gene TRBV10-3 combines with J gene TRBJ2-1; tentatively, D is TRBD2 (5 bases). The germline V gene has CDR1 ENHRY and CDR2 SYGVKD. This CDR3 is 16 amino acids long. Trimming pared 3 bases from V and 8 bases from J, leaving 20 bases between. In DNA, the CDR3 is TGTGCCATCAGTGAATCCGGACTCCTCGTTGGGGATGAGCAGTTCTTC. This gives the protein CAISESGLLVGDEQFF.

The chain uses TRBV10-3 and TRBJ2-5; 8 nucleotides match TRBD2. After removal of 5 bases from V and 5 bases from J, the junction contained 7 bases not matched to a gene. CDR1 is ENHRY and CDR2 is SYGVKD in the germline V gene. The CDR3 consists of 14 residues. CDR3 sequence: CAISPSGRSETQYF. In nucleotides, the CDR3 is TGTGCCATCAGTCCAAGCGGGAGATCTGAGACCCAGTACTTC.

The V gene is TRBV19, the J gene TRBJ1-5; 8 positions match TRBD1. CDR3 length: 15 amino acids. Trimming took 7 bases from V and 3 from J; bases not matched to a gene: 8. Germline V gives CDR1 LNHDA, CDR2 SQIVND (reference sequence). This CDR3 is CASNPTTGVNQPQHF. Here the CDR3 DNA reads TGTGCCAGTAACCCAACGACAGGGGTCAATCAGCCCCAGCATTTT. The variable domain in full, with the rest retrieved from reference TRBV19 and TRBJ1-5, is DGGITQSPKYLFRKEGQNVTLSCEQNLNHDAMYWYRQDPGQGLRLIYYSQIVNDFQKGDIAEGYSVSREKKESFPLTVTSAQKNPTAFYLCASNPTTGVNQPQHFGDGTRLSIL.

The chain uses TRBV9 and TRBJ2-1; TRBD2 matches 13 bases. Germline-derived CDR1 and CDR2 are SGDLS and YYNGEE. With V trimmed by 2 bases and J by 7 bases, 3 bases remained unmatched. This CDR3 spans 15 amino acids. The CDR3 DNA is TGTGCCAGCAGCGTGACTAGCGGGAGGACAAATGAGCAGTTCTTC. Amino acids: CASSVTSGRTNEQFF.

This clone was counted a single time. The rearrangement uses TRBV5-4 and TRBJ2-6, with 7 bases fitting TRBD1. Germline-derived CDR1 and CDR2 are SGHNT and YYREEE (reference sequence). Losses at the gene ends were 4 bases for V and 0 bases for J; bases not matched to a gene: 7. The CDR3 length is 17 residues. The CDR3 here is CASSPGQRSSGANVLTF. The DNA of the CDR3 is TGTGCCAGCAGCCCGGGACAGAGGAGCTCTGGGGCCAACGTCCTGACTTTC.

The DNA for the CDR3 is TGTGCCAGCAAACAGGGGGCGGGTAATTCACCCCTCCACTTT. This sequence encodes CASKQGAGNSPLHF. The rearrangement links TRBV6-6 to TRBJ1-6; 9 bases are a match to TRBD1. The CDR3 is 14 amino acids. Germline V gene sequence: CDR1 MNHNY, CDR2 SVGAGI (reference sequence). V was pared by 7 bases and J by 6 bases, with 4 bases of the junction left unmatched.

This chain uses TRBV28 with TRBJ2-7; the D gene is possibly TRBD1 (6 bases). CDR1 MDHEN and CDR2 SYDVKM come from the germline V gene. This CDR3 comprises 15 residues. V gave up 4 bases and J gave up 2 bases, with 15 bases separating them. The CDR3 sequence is CASSSARDTPYEQYF. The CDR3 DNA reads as TGTGCCAGCAGTTCCGCCCGGGACACTCCCTACGAGCAGTACTTC.

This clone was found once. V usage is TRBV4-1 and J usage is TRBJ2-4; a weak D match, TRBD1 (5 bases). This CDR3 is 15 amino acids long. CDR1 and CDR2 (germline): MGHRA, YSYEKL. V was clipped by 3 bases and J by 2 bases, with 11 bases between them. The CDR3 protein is CASSHPGSSKNIQYF. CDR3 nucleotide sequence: TGCGCCAGCAGCCATCCAGGGTCGTCCAAAAACATTCAGTACTTC.